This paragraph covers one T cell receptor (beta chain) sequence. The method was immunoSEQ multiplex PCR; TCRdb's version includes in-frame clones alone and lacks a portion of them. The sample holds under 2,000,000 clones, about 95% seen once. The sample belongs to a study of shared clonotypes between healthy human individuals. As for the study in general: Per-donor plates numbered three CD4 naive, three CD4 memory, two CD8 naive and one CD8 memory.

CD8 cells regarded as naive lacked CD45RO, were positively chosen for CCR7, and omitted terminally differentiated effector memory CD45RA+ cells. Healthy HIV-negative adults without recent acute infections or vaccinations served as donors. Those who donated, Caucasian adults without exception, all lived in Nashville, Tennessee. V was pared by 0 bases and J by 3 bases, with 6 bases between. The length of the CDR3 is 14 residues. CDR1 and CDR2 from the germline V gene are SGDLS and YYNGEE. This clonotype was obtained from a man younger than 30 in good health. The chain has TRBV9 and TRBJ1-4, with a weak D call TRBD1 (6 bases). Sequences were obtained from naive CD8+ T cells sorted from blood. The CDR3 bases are TGTGCCAGCAGCGTAGGACAGGCTAATGAAAAACTGTTTTTT. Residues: CASSVGQANEKLFF.